These T cell receptor beta chains were read from a single sample in a study of PD-1 blockade in classical Hodgkin lymphoma. Sequenced by immunoSEQ multiplex PCR; TCRdb stores in-frame clones only, minus some. Here the sample spans 100,000 or so clones, roughly 87% being singletons. The source was peripheral blood mononuclear cells (PBMCs), collected before the fourth cycle of nivolumab. These receptors were collected from a human donor with classical Hodgkin lymphoma. Each CDR3 is given with its conserved first and last residue. The order of the fields is V gene, clone size, D gene, J gene, CDR3 protein, CDR3 DNA. The D gene is left open where the match is weak. Rows give clone size only sometimes, using once, few, many, or a class for an expanded clone.

>TRBV6-6|-|TRBD1|TRBJ2-7
CATGNQPGQRYEQYF
TGTGCCACAGGAAACCAACCGGGACAGAGATACGAGCAGTACTTC
>TRBV10-3|-|-|TRBJ2-3
CAISSRWDRQGTDTQYF
TGTGCCATCAGTTCCCGTTGGGACCGACAGGGCACAGATACGCAGTATTTT
>TRBV30|-|-|TRBJ1-5
CAWSEPGVSPQHF
TGTGCCTGGAGCGAACCGGGGGTCAGTCCCCAGCATTTT
>TRBV7-9|-|TRBD1|TRBJ1-2
CASSLGGLGQGGGYTF
TGTGCCAGCAGCTTAGGGGGACTCGGACAGGGAGGTGGCTACACCTTC
>TRBV6-5|-|-|TRBJ1-2
CASSQYGGYTF
TGTGCCAGCAGTCAGTATGGTGGCTACACCTTC
>TRBV19|-|-|TRBJ1-1
CASSIPLNTEAFF
TGTGCCAGTAGTATTCCACTTAACACTGAAGCTTTCTTT
>TRBV7-2|-|-|TRBJ2-7
CASSLGLLSSYEQYF
TGTGCCAGCAGCTTAGGCCTTTTGAGCTCCTACGAGCAGTACTTC
>TRBV2|-|-|TRBJ1-4
CASSPGRGDEKLFF
TGTGCCAGCAGTCCAGGGAGGGGTGATGAAAAACTGTTTTTT
>TRBV28|-|-|TRBJ1-5
CASSNRASGQPQHF
TGTGCCAGCAGTAACAGGGCCTCCGGACAGCCCCAGCATTTT
>TRBV2|-|TRBD1|TRBJ1-5
CASSVMGQVNQPQHF
TGTGCCAGCAGTGTGATGGGACAGGTGAATCAGCCCCAGCATTTT
>TRBV11-2|-|TRBD1|TRBJ1-4
CASSLVGQGLEKLFF
TGTGCCAGCAGCTTAGTCGGACAGGGTCTCGAAAAACTGTTTTTT
>TRBV27|-|-|TRBJ2-1
CASSLSVGSIGQFF
TGTGCCAGCAGTTTATCGGTAGGGTCGATCGGGCAGTTCTTC
>TRBV6-6|-|-|TRBJ2-7
CASSYSISGTYEQYF
TGTGCCAGCAGTTACTCGATTTCAGGTACCTACGAGCAGTACTTC
>TRBV19|-|TRBD1|TRBJ1-1
CASSSPGTGNTEAFF
TGTGCCAGTAGTAGCCCCGGGACAGGCAACACTGAAGCTTTCTTT
>TRBV11-2|few|-|TRBJ2-2
CATRSNTGELFF
TGTGCCACCAGATCGAACACCGGGGAGCTGTTTTTT
>TRBV15|-|-|TRBJ1-2
CATSREAGANYGYTF
TGTGCCACCAGCAGAGAGGCAGGGGCTAACTATGGCTACACCTTC
>TRBV28|-|TRBD1|TRBJ1-1
CASRYTVGGGNTEAFF
TGTGCCAGCAGGTATACAGTAGGGGGCGGAAACACTGAAGCTTTCTTT
>TRBV2|-|-|TRBJ2-7
CAGRTATYEQYF
TGTGCCGGCCGGACGGCCACCTACGAGCAGTACTTC
>TRBV5-4|-|-|TRBJ1-1
CASSSPGQNTEAFF
TGTGCCAGCAGCTCACCGGGACAGAACACTGAAGCTTTCTTT
>TRBV7-9|-|-|TRBJ2-5
CASSLIYRFGGGEETQYF
TGTGCCAGCAGCTTAATTTATAGGTTTGGCGGGGGCGAAGAGACCCAGTACTTC
>TRBV15|-|TRBD1|TRBJ1-2
CATSREQGAGYGYTF
TGTGCCACCAGCAGGGAACAGGGGGCGGGGTATGGCTACACCTTC
>TRBV12-1|-|-|TRBJ2-3
CASSLYGGSTDTQYF
TGTGCCAGCAGCTTATACGGAGGTAGCACAGATACGCAGTATTTT
>TRBV19|-|-|TRBJ2-3
CASRTAGTDTQYF
TGTGCCAGTAGGACAGCCGGCACAGATACGCAGTATTTT
>TRBV4-1|-|-|TRBJ1-6
CASSHTGEVSLHF
TGCGCCAGCAGCCACACGGGGGAGGTCTCTCTCCACTTT
>TRBV29-1|-|-|TRBJ1-1
CSVERTTEAFF
TGCAGCGTTGAGAGGACCACTGAAGCTTTCTTT
>TRBV10-3|-|TRBD2|TRBJ2-7
CAIRAGGSYEQYF
TGTGCCATCCGAGCGGGAGGCTCCTACGAGCAGTACTTC
>TRBV28|-|TRBD1|TRBJ2-3
CASSLLVRQGEHTQYF
TGTGCCAGCAGTTTATTGGTGCGACAGGGAGAGCATACGCAGTATTTT
>TRBV18|-|-|TRBJ2-2
CASSYRVGTGELFF
TGTGCCAGCTCTTACAGGGTAGGCACCGGGGAGCTGTTTTTT
>TRBV7-9|few|TRBD2|TRBJ2-1
CASTPGTSAYNEQFF
TGTGCCAGCACCCCCGGGACTAGCGCCTACAATGAGCAGTTCTTC
>TRBV19|-|-|TRBJ1-1
CASSTGNTEAFF
TGTGCCAGTAGCACAGGGAACACTGAAGCTTTCTTT
>TRBV4-1|-|-|TRBJ2-5
CASGVGRQETQYF
TGCGCCAGCGGTGTGGGGAGGCAAGAGACCCAGTACTTC
>TRBV20-1|-|TRBD1|TRBJ2-4
CSATRQGRQYF
TGCAGTGCTACGCGACAGGGCCGCCAGTACTTC
>TRBV30|-|-|TRBJ2-7
CAWSDGGGEQYF
TGTGCCTGGAGCGACGGCGGAGGGGAGCAGTACTTC
>TRBV4-3|-|-|TRBJ2-7
CASSLRLESYEQYF
TGCGCCAGCAGCCTTCGACTAGAATCCTACGAGCAGTACTTC
>TRBV7-2|-|TRBD2|TRBJ2-3
CASSLPTSGLDTQYF
TGTGCCAGCAGCCTCCCCACTAGCGGGCTAGATACGCAGTATTTT
>TRBV27|-|-|TRBJ2-5
CASGRTGGQETQYF
TGTGCCAGCGGAAGAACCGGCGGCCAAGAGACCCAGTACTTC
>TRBV7-2|-|-|TRBJ2-1
CASSSPSGASDEQFF
TGTGCCAGCAGCTCCCCCTCGGGAGCGTCGGATGAGCAGTTCTTC
>TRBV6-5|-|-|TRBJ2-3
CASSASDTQYF
TGTGCCAGCAGTGCCTCAGATACGCAGTATTTT
>TRBV5-1|few|-|TRBJ1-1
CASSLAKGTEAFF
TGCGCCAGCAGCTTGGCCAAGGGAACTGAAGCTTTCTTT
>TRBV19|-|TRBD1|TRBJ1-5
CATTGGGQPQHF
TGTGCCACCACAGGGGGCGGTCAGCCCCAGCATTTT
>TRBV28|-|TRBD2|TRBJ2-3
CASIRLAGVPPDTQYF
TGTGCCAGCATCCGACTAGCGGGAGTTCCACCAGATACGCAGTATTTT
>TRBV13|-|-|TRBJ1-1
CASTTDNKNTEAFF
TGTGCCAGCACAACGGACAACAAGAACACTGAAGCTTTCTTT
>TRBV14|once|-|TRBJ2-2
CASSQFLAANTGELFF
TGTGCCAGCAGCCAATTTTTAGCAGCAAACACCGGGGAGCTGTTTTTT
>TRBV5-6|-|TRBD1|TRBJ1-3
CASSLRQGGGNTIYF
TGTGCCAGCAGCTTGCGACAGGGTGGAGGAAACACCATATATTTT
>TRBV29-1|-|TRBD2|TRBJ2-1
CSVHSGSLAGEQFF
TGCAGCGTCCATAGCGGGAGCCTAGCCGGTGAGCAGTTCTTC